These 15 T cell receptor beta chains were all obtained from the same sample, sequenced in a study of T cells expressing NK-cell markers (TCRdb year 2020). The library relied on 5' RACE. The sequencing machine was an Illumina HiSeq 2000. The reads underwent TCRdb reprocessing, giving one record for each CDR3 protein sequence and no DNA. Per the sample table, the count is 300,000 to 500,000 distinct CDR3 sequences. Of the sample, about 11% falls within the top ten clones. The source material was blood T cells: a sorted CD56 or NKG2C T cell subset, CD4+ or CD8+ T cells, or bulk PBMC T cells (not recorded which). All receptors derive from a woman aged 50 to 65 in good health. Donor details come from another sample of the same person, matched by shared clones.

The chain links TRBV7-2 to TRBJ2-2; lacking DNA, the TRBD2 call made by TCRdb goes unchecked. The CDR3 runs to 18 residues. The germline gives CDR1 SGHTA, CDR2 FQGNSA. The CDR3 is CASSLYVGGRAVAGELFF.

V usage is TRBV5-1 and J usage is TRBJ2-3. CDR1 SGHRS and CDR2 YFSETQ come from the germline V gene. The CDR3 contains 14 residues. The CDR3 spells CASSLDDVADTQYF.

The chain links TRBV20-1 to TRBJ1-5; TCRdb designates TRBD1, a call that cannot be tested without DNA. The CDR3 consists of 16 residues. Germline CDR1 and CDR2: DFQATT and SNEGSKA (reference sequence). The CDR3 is CSARAGRGPSNQPQHF.

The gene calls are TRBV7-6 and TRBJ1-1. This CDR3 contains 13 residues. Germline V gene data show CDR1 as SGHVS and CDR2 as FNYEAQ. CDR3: CASSLKKNTEAFF.

This CDR3 is CASSDGTGRQGDTQYF. The chain joins TRBV2 to TRBJ2-3; TCRdb proposes TRBD1, but this gene call is untestable without DNA. Germline V gene sequence: CDR1 SNHLY, CDR2 FYNNEI. This CDR3 has 16 amino acids.

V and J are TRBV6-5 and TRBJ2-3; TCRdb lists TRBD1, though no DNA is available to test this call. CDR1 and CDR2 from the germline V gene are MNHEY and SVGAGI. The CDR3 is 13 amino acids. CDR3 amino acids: CASQRRGADTQYF.

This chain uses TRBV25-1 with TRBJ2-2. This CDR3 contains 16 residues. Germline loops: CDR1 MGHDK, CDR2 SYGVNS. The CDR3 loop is CASSELLSGVGGELFF.

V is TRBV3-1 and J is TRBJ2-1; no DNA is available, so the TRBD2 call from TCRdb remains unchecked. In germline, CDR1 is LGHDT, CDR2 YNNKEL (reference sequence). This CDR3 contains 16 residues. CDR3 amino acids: CASSRPGRVRHNEQFF.

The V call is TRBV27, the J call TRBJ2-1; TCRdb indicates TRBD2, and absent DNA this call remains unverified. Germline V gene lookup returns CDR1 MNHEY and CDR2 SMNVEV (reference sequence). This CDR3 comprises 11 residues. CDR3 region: CASGAGVEQFF.

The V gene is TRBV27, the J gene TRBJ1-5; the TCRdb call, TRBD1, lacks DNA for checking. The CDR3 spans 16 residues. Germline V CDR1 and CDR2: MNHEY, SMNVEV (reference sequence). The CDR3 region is CASSSRFRDSNQPQHF.

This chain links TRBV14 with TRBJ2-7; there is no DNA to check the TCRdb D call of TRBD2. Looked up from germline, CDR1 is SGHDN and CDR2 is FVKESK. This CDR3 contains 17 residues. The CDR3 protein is CASSQDTLAGGLYEQYF.

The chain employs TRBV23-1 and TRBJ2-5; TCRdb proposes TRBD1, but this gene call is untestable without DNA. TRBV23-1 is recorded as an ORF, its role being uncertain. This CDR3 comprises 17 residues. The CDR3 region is CASSQISSRRLQETQYF.

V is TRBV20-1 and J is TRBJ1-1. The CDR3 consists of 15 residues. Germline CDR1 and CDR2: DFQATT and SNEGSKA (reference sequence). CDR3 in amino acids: CSARDSRGMNTEAFF.

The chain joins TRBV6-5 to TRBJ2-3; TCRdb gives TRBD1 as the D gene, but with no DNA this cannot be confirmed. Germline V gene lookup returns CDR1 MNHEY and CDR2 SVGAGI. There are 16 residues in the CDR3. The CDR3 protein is CASSYARTGRADTQYF.

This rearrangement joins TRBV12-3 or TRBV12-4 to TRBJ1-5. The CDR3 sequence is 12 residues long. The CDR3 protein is CASSPEAGPQHF.